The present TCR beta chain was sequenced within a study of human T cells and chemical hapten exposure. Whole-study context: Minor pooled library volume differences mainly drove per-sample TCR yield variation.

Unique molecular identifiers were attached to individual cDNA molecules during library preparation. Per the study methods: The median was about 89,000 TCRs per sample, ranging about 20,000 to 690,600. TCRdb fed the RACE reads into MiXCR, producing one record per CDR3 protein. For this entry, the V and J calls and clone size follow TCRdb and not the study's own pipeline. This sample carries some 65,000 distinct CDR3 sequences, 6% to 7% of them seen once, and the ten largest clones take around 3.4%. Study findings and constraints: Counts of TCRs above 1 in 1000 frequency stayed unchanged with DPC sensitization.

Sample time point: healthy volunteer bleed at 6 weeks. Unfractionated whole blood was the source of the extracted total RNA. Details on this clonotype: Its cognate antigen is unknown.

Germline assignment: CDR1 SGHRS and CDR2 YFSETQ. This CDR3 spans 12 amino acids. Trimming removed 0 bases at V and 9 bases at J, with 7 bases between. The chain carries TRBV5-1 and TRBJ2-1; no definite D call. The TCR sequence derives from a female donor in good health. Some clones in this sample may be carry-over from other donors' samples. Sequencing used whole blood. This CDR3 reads CASSLVGAEQFF. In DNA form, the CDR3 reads TGCGCCAGCAGCTTGGTAGGCGCTGAGCAGTTCTTC.